This T cell receptor beta chain came from a study of neurological immune-mediated disorders. cDNA was made by 5'RACE with 10-nucleotide random UMIs. Sequencing runs each yielded over 170 million TCR-beta sequences from 15-18 subjects. TCRdb independently ran MiXCR on the 5' RACE reads; one entry per CDR3 protein. The sample lists around 83,000 distinct CDR3 sequences; 13% to 15% were seen once. Findings of the study overall: HTLV-1-associated myelopathy had the most TCR clonal expansion, whereas multiple sclerosis had the least (lower than in healthy controls).

V was clipped by 4 bases and J by 6 bases, with 14 bases between them. Germline values: CDR1 KGHDR, CDR2 SFDVKD. The CDR3 spans 15 residues. This clonotype was counted at least ten times. What it binds is not known. The genes are TRBV24-1 and TRBJ2-2; D might be TRBD1 or TRBD2, each matching 5 bases. The sequence was collected from a woman in her forties or fifties in good health. The sample comprised PBMCs. CDR3 sequence: CATSDSGAGAGELFF. The CDR3 bases are TGTGCCACCAGTGACTCCGGGGCCGGTGCCGGGGAGCTGTTTTTT.